Shown below are 2 T cell receptor beta chains from a single sample sequenced in a study of identical twins. TCRdb redid the calling of the 5' RACE reads with MiXCR, one entry per CDR3 protein. The profile shows roughly 290,000 distinct CDR3 sequences, approximately 8% of them singletons. The sample was also reused in another study, on yellow fever vaccine responses in identical twins.

The sequenced sample consisted of memory (CD45RO+) T cells sorted from blood. These receptors were obtained from a woman younger than 35 in good health.

The chain joins TRBV20-1 to TRBJ1-2; D unresolved. Germline assignment: CDR1 DFQATT and CDR2 SNEGSKA (reference sequence). This CDR3 region has 14 residues. Trimming took off 5 bases at V and 0 bases at J, with 13 bases between the two ends. The DNA for the CDR3 is TGCAGTGCTCTTAGGACGGATGCTAACTATGGCTACACCTTC. It translates to CSALRTDANYGYTF.

The chain employs TRBV4-1 and TRBJ1-4; D is perhaps TRBD1 (5 bases). Germline V CDR1 and CDR2: MGHRA, YSYEKL. The CDR3 spans 15 residues. V was shortened by 4 bases and J by 8 bases, with 17 bases between the two germline ends. The DNA for the CDR3 is TGCGCCAGCAGCCGACCCCCTGGGGCGGCCGAAAAACTGTTTTTT. This codes for CASSRPPGAAEKLFF.